The 26 T cell receptor beta chains reported below all come from one sample, sequenced in a study of CD8+CD57+ T cells in acquired aplastic anemia. Patients sequenced had flow cytometry evidence of CD8+CD57+ cell expansion. Genomic DNA acted as the template from which TCR beta VDJ combination and CDR3 sequence profiling were carried out. Via MiXCR, TCRdb re-called the reads, giving one row per CDR3 protein. The data show 160,000 or so distinct CDR3 sequences, less than 50% seen once. Sequenced input: sorted CD4+, CD8+, or CD8+CD57+ T cells (not recorded which) from PBMCs. These receptors all stem from a human donor with aplastic anemia.

Details on this clonotype: A junction end diverges from the germline sequence, so it may reflect a read error. The chain couples TRBV6-2 or TRBV6-3 to TRBJ2-5; the match to TRBD2 covers 10 bases. There are 16 residues in the CDR3. CDR1 is MNHEY and CDR2 is SVGEGT in the germline V gene. The CDR3 nucleotides are TGTGCCCGCAGAAAGGAGCTAGCGGGAGCTAGAGAGACCCAGTACTTC. Translating it yields CARRKELAGARETQYF.

This clonotype was counted ten times or more. The chain employs TRBV7-2 and TRBJ1-1; D is undetermined. The CDR3 loop spans 13 amino acids. The germline V and J ends were trimmed by 5 bases and 1 base, with 8 bases remaining between them. Per germline, CDR1 SGHTA and CDR2 FQGNSA. CDR3 nucleotide sequence: TGTGCCAGCAGCGTAATACAGAACACTGAAGCTTTCTTT. This sequence encodes CASSVIQNTEAFF.

The chain links TRBV7-6 to TRBJ2-3; the match to TRBD2 covers 9 bases. Germline V lookup: CDR1 SGHVS, CDR2 FNYEAQ. The CDR3 loop spans 17 amino acids. V trimming: 5 bases; J trimming: 8 bases; junction bases outside the gene matches: 17. The CDR3 reads CASSPAVAGAQGGTQYF. DNA of the CDR3: TGTGCCAGCAGCCCCGCCGTAGCGGGGGCCCAAGGTGGTACGCAGTATTTT.

A note on this clonotype: This could be a read error, since a much larger clone is one nucleotide away. The chain combines TRBV5-1 with TRBJ2-7, with D unclear. Trimming pared 5 bases from V and 6 bases from J, leaving 15 bases between. From germline, CDR1 is SGHRS and CDR2 YFSETQ. The CDR3 totals 13 residues. The CDR3 protein is CASSRSPSGEQYV. The CDR3 coding sequence is TGCGCCAGCAGTAGGTCCCCATCGGGCGAGCAGTACGTC.

This chain connects TRBV19 to TRBJ1-2, with a weak D call TRBD1 (6 bases). The germline CDR1 and CDR2 sequences are LNHDA and SQIVND (reference sequence). Trimming pared 5 bases from V and 8 bases from J, leaving 18 bases between. The CDR3 contains 14 residues. The CDR3 DNA follows: TGTGCCAGTAGTGCAACCACAGGGTCAGGAGGCTACACCTTC. Its protein product is CASSATTGSGGYTF. Full variable domain (rest looked up from reference TRBV19 and TRBJ1-2): DGGITQSPKYLFRKEGQNVTLSCEQNLNHDAMYWYRQDPGQGLRLIYYSQIVNDFQKGDIAEGYSVSREKKESFPLTVTSAQKNPTAFYLCASSATTGSGGYTFGSGTRLTVV.

Notes on this clonotype: A read error may be the cause here, since a much bigger clone is one base away. This likely comes from a read error, as the CDR3 has no conserved phenylalanine or tryptophan at its end. The chain combines TRBV6-1 with TRBJ1-2; 11 bases are a match to TRBD1. There are 15 residues in the CDR3. After removal of 5 bases from V and 4 bases from J, the junction contained 6 bases not matched to a gene. The germline CDR1 and CDR2 sequences are MNHNS and SASEGT. The CDR3 coding sequence is TGTGCCAGCAGTCCCGGGACAGGGGGGCCCTATGGCTACACCTCC. Translation: CASSPGTGGPYGYTS.

Remarks on this clonotype: At one boundary the junction diverges from the germline segment, which might be a read error. The chain combines TRBV29-1 with TRBJ2-3, with TRBD1 matching over 7 bases. Germline assignment: CDR1 SQVTM and CDR2 ANQGSEA. The CDR3 consists of 12 residues. CDR3 protein: CSSTGGTDTQYF. CDR3 DNA sequence: TGTAGCAGTACAGGGGGCACAGATACGCAGTATTTT.

CDR3 in amino acids: CASSSGISGNTIYF. CDR3 sequence (DNA): TGTGCCAGCAGCTCCGGCATAAGTGGAAACACCATATATTTT. V gene TRBV19 combines with J gene TRBJ1-3; D gene uncertain. The V end was cut by 9 bases, the J end by 3 bases, with 15 bases between. There are 14 residues in the CDR3. CDR1 and CDR2 from the germline V gene are LNHDA and SQIVND (reference sequence).

A remark on this clonotype: This may come from a read error, since a much larger clone is one base off. The J gene is TRBJ2-1, the V gene TRBV11-1, with D perhaps TRBD2 (6 bases). CDR1 SGHAT and CDR2 FQDESV come from the germline V gene (reference sequence). This CDR3 has 13 amino acids. Trimming removed 6 bases from V and 8 bases from J, with 14 bases in between. The CDR3 region has the DNA TGTGCCAGCAGAGGCACGACTAGTCATGAGCAGTTCTTC. It specifies CASRGTTSHEQFF.

This chain joins TRBV5-1 and TRBJ2-7, with unresolved D. The V end lost 5 bases, the J end lost 2 bases, and 17 bases lay between the germline ends. There are 15 residues in the CDR3. CDR1 and CDR2 (germline): SGHRS, YFSETQ. CDR3 loop: CASRDSPRVTYEQYF. CDR3 nucleotide sequence: TGCGCCAGCAGGGATTCTCCCCGGGTCACCTACGAGCAGTACTTC. The entire variable domain, with the rest obtained from reference TRBV5-1 and TRBJ2-7, is as follows: KAGVTQTPRYLIKTRGQQVTLSCSPISGHRSVSWYQQTPGQGLQFLFEYFSETQRNKGNFPGRFSGRQFSNSRSEMNVSTLELGDSALYLCASRDSPRVTYEQYFGPGTRLTVT.

The DNA of the CDR3 is TGTGCCAGCAGCTCCCGGACTAGCGGGAGAAATGAGCAGTTCTTC. Its protein is CASSSRTSGRNEQFF. V gene TRBV11-2 combines with J gene TRBJ2-1, with 13 positions matching TRBD2. Germline CDR1 SGHAT, CDR2 FQNNGV. The CDR3 is 15 residues long. The trim removed 4 bases at V and 7 bases at J, leaving 4 bases unmatched. The variable domain in full, with the rest retrieved from reference TRBV11-2 and TRBJ2-1, is EAGVAQSPRYKIIEKRQSVAFWCNPISGHATLYWYQQILGQGPKLLIQFQNNGVVDDSQLPKDRFSAERLKGVDSTLKIQPAKLEDSAVYLCASSSRTSGRNEQFFGPGTRLTVL.

As regards this clonotype: The limits of the CDR3 on the DNA are not certain, so only TCRdb's listed CDR3 is given. V gene TRBV25-1 combines with J gene TRBJ1-2; whether TRBD1, the table's D call, matches the DNA was not checked. Inclusive of both ends, the CDR3 amounts to 13 amino acids. In germline, CDR1 is MGHDK, CDR2 SYGVNS. The chain's CDR3 is CASSEAWGDGNTF.

The chain combines TRBV6-1 with TRBJ2-7; D not certain. The CDR3 contains 12 residues. V gave up 2 bases and J gave up 4 bases, with 6 bases separating them. Germline V gene sequence: CDR1 MNHNS, CDR2 SASEGT. CDR3 DNA: TGTGCCAGCAGTGAACCGCCATACGAGCAGTACTTC. Translated, it gives CASSEPPYEQYF.

J is TRBJ1-2 and V is TRBV25-1, with D possibly being TRBD1 (6 bases). The length of the CDR3 is 15 residues. V shed 3 bases and J shed 6 bases, with 17 bases lying between them. The germline CDR1 and CDR2 sequences are MGHDK and SYGVNS. The CDR3 nucleotides read TGTGCCAGCAGTGAGGACCCCGCAGGGGTCCATGGCTACACCTTC. Its protein is CASSEDPAGVHGYTF.

The chain links TRBV7-2 to TRBJ2-1; TRBD2 agrees at 11 bases. CDR3 size: 20 residues. J was trimmed by 0 bases and V by 0 bases; bases with no gene match: 10. The germline V gene encodes CDR1 SGHTA and CDR2 FQGNSA. This chain's CDR3 is CASSLAGTSGGGSSYNEQFF. CDR3 DNA: TGTGCCAGCAGCTTAGCCGGGACTAGCGGTGGGGGGAGCTCCTACAATGAGCAGTTCTTC. Together with reference TRBV7-2 and TRBJ2-1, the CDR3 gives the full variable domain: GAGVSQSPSNKVTEKGKDVELRCDPISGHTALYWYRQSLGQGLEFLIYFQGNSAPDKSGLPSDRFSAERTGGSVSTLTIQRTQQEDSAVYLCASSLAGTSGGGSSYNEQFFGPGTRLTVL.

This clonotype was seen more than once but under ten times. The chain combines TRBV24-1 with TRBJ1-5; 8 nucleotides match TRBD1. The CDR3 sequence is 16 residues long. The V segment lost 2 bases and the J segment 0 bases; nucleotides outside the gene matches: 2. Germline V gene data show CDR1 as KGHDR and CDR2 as SFDVKD. This CDR3 reads CATSDSGQGSNQPQHF. CDR3 coding DNA: TGTGCCACCAGTGATTCTGGACAGGGTAGCAATCAGCCCCAGCATTTT.

With respect to this clonotype: It may be a read error: a sequence one base away is much more abundant. The CDR3 protein is CASSFGIGKEKLFF. CDR3 nucleotide sequence: TGCGCCAGCAGCTTTGGGATAGGGAAGGAAAAACTGTTTTTT. The V gene is TRBV5-1, the J gene TRBJ1-4; no clear D. Germline CDR1 and CDR2: SGHRS and YFSETQ. V dropped 2 bases and J dropped 8 bases, with 13 bases sitting between them. The CDR3 loop spans 14 amino acids.

This clonotype was seen ten or more times. The chain recombines TRBV6-1 with TRBJ1-5; D remains unclear. CDR1 MNHNS and CDR2 SASEGT come from the germline V gene. The CDR3 is 13 amino acids. Between the trimmed V and J ends, which lost 7 bases and 3 bases, there was a span of 10 bases. CDR3 protein: CASNPRSNQPQHF. CDR3 sequence (DNA): TGTGCCAGCAACCCTAGATCCAATCAGCCCCAGCATTTT.

The chain recombines TRBV20-1 with TRBJ1-1; D gene ambiguous. The CDR3 covers 14 residues. Trimming took off 4 bases at V and 0 bases at J, with 12 bases between the two ends. Germline V CDR1 and CDR2: DFQATT, SNEGSKA (reference sequence). CDR3 nucleotides: TGCAGTGCTAAATGGACCGTCATGAACACTGAAGCTTTCTTT. Encoded protein: CSAKWTVMNTEAFF.

The count of this clonotype is one. This chain connects TRBV24-1 to TRBJ2-1; D is possibly TRBD1 (6 bases). The V end was cut by 1 base, the J end by 9 bases, with 21 bases between. The CDR3 extends over 17 amino acids. The V gene's germline CDR1 is KGHDR and CDR2 SFDVKD. CDR3 nucleotide sequence: TGTGCCACCAGTGATTTATCCCAGGGCAGGGGTGAGGTTGAGCAGTTCTTC. Its protein is CATSDLSQGRGEVEQFF.

This clonotype was counted many times. The chain has TRBV7-2 and TRBJ2-3; 7 positions match TRBD2. From germline, CDR1 is SGHTA and CDR2 FQGNSA. The J segment lost 2 bases and the V segment lost 4 bases, leaving 6 bases of the junction unmatched. The CDR3 sequence is 15 residues long. CDR3 in amino acids: CASSSGGTNTDTQYF. In DNA form, the CDR3 reads TGTGCCAGCAGCTCCGGGGGGACCAACACAGATACGCAGTATTTT.

The chain has TRBV6-5 and TRBJ2-7; a weak D match, TRBD2 (6 bases). The CDR3 is 13 amino acids. CDR1 and CDR2 (germline): MNHEY, SVGAGI. The germline V and J ends were trimmed by 0 bases and 6 bases, with 9 bases remaining between them. CDR3 nucleotides: TGTGCCAGCAGTTACTCGATGGGGGGCGAGCAGTACTTC. Its protein product is CASSYSMGGEQYF.

In its sample, this clonotype was seen a few times. A much larger clone differs by one base, so this may be a read error. The CDR3 does not end in the conserved phenylalanine or tryptophan, so this is likely a read error. V gene TRBV24-1 combines with J gene TRBJ1-5, with D maybe TRBD1 (5 bases). This CDR3 has 14 residues. CDR1 and CDR2 (germline): KGHDR, SFDVKD. V was clipped by 4 bases and J by 3 bases, with 9 bases between them. The CDR3 sequence is CATSDGGFNQPQHS. CDR3 nucleotide sequence: TGTGCCACCAGTGACGGGGGATTCAATCAGCCCCAGCATTCT.

This clonotype appeared many times. The V gene is TRBV12-3 or TRBV12-4, the J gene TRBJ1-1; D ambiguous. Between the trimmed V and J ends, which lost 8 bases and 1 base, there was a span of 5 bases. This CDR3 region has 11 residues. The CDR3 sequence is CASARNTEAFF. As DNA, the CDR3 is TGTGCCAGCGCCAGGAACACTGAAGCTTTCTTT.

The chain combines TRBV14 with TRBJ2-1; D remains unclear. This CDR3 contains 11 residues. In germline, CDR1 is SGHDN, CDR2 FVKESK. V lost 1 base and J lost 7, with 2 bases in between. The DNA for the CDR3 is TGTGCCAGCAGCCAAGGGAATGAGCAGTTCTTC. This sequence encodes CASSQGNEQFF.

This clonotype has a single count. The genes are TRBV20-1 and TRBJ2-7; D is possibly TRBD2 (7 bases). The CDR3 is made up of 16 amino acids. Germline CDR1 reads DFQATT; CDR2 reads SNEGSKA (reference sequence). Trimming removed 3 bases from V and 1 base from J, with 19 bases in between. CDR3 coding DNA: TGCAGTGCTAGGGTGTTTGCGGGGGCCTATTCCTACGAGCAGTACTTC. It translates to CSARVFAGAYSYEQYF.